This TCR beta chain appears in the sequencing data of a study of neurological immune-mediated disorders. Whole-study findings and limits: CDR3 amino acid sequences of expanded clones were not shared across subjects, a result suggesting private repertoires in all groups. HTLV-1-associated myelopathy ranked highest for TCR clonal expansion and multiple sclerosis lowest, beneath healthy controls.

Germline CDR1 and CDR2: SGHRS and YFSETQ. The J segment lost 2 bases and the V segment lost 4 bases, leaving 6 bases of the junction unmatched. This CDR3 region has 15 residues. Time point defined: technical triplicate 1. The sorted libraries involved the use of about 1 million CD4+ or CD8+ T cells. This clonotype qualifies as medium-sized. Antigen specificity is unknown. The cDNA came from 5'RACE with 10-nucleotide random UMIs. TCRdb fed the 5' RACE reads into MiXCR, producing one record per CDR3 protein. The table has tens of thousands of distinct CDR3 sequences, approximately 13% seen once. The TCR was taken from a female donor with HTLV-1-associated myelopathy (HAM/TSP). Sequencing was performed on CD4+ T cells from blood. The chain combines TRBV5-1 with TRBJ2-7, with 10 bases matching TRBD1. CDR3 sequence: CASSMTGTGAYEQYF. The DNA of the CDR3 is TGCGCCAGCAGCATGACCGGGACAGGGGCCTACGAGCAGTACTTC. Supplemented by reference TRBV5-1 and TRBJ2-7, the full variable domain reads KAGVTQTPRYLIKTRGQQVTLSCSPISGHRSVSWYQQTPGQGLQFLFEYFSETQRNKGNFPGRFSGRQFSNSRSEMNVSTLELGDSALYLCASSMTGTGAYEQYFGPGTRLTVT.